The 16 T cell receptor beta chains reported below all come from one sample, sequenced in a study of blood T cells in healthy people across ages. Primers used in a second PCR of roughly 7 to 12 cycles were a sample-barcoded 5' primer and a J-beta primer mix. MiXCR, run by TCRdb on the 5' RACE reads, gives a single entry per CDR3 protein. The table shows some 760,000 distinct CDR3 sequences, with about 25% occurring only once. The sample was also linked to a second study, of T cells of mothers and their children.

The specimen was blood. The receptors originated from a boy younger than 18 in good health.

The chain carries TRBV9 and TRBJ2-5; TRBD2 agrees at 13 bases. V was pared by 2 bases and J by 1 base, with 8 bases of the junction left unmatched. Germline lookup yields CDR1 SGDLS and CDR2 YYNGEE. CDR3 length: 18 amino acids. The CDR3 coding sequence is TGTGCCAGCAGCGTCCGGACTAGCGGGGGTGTACTCCAAGAGACCCAGTACTTC. Encoded protein: CASSVRTSGGVLQETQYF.

This clonotype was picked up a small number of times. The chain joins TRBV6-6 to TRBJ2-5; TRBD2 might be the D (5 bases). The CDR3 spans 15 residues. The V end lost 2 bases, the J end lost 5 bases, and 15 bases lay between the germline ends. Germline-derived CDR1 and CDR2 are MNHNY and SVGAGI (reference sequence). CDR3 bases: TGTGCCAGCAGTTACACGGTCCTGAGGAGGGAGACCCAGTACTTC. The encoded protein is CASSYTVLRRETQYF.

The gene calls are TRBV10-3 and TRBJ2-1; D remains unclear. In germline, CDR1 is ENHRY, CDR2 SYGVKD. Deletions cut 2 bases from V and 4 bases from J, with 9 bases between. The CDR3 totals 14 residues. CDR3 DNA: TGTGCCATCAGTGAGGTTCCCGGTTACAATGAGCAGTTCTTC. Protein product: CAISEVPGYNEQFF.

This clonotype has only a few counts. The V call is TRBV5-1, the J call TRBJ2-7; 7 bases agree with TRBD2. The germline V gene encodes CDR1 SGHRS and CDR2 YFSETQ. This CDR3 has 17 amino acids. The trim removed 4 bases at V and 2 bases at J, leaving 15 bases unmatched. CDR3 sequence reads: CASSREAGSSPPYEQYF. The CDR3, as DNA: TGCGCCAGCAGCCGGGAGGCGGGTTCTTCACCTCCCTACGAGCAGTACTTC.

This clonotype appeared a few times. The rearrangement links TRBV7-9 to TRBJ2-5; 8 nucleotides agree with TRBD1. Trimming cost V 5 bases and J 7 bases; bases outside gene matches: 12. Germline V gene data show CDR1 as SEHNR and CDR2 as FQNEAQ (reference sequence). This CDR3 is 15 amino acids long. Here the CDR3 reads CASSPLAGGEGTQYF. DNA for the CDR3: TGTGCCAGCAGCCCTCTAGCAGGGGGCGAGGGGACCCAGTACTTC.

This chain uses TRBV6-6 with TRBJ1-5; the D gene is possibly TRBD1 (6 bases). Germline CDR1 MNHNY, CDR2 SVGAGI (reference sequence). V was trimmed by 6 bases and J by 3 bases, leaving 15 bases between them. This CDR3 spans 15 amino acids. In DNA form, the CDR3 reads TGTGCCAGCAGAAAACCGGGACACCTCAATCAGCCCCAGCATTTT. It encodes CASRKPGHLNQPQHF.

This clonotype has a handful of counts. This chain links TRBV7-9 with TRBJ1-4; D is uncertain. Germline CDR1 is SEHNR and CDR2 is FQNEAQ (reference sequence). The V and J ends lost 7 bases and 0 bases respectively, with 6 bases between them. The CDR3 sequence is 13 residues long. The CDR3 DNA reads TGTGCCAGCAATGGGGCAACTAATGAAAAACTGTTTTTT. As protein: CASNGATNEKLFF.

This clonotype was seen only a few times. This chain connects TRBV20-1 to TRBJ2-5; D gene uncertain. The CDR3 totals 10 residues. V lost 6 bases to trimming and J lost 5 bases, with 7 bases between them. The V gene's germline CDR1 is DFQATT and CDR2 SNEGSKA (reference sequence). The CDR3 DNA sequence: TGCAGTGCCAAGCAGGAGACCCAGTACTTC. It yields the protein CSAKQETQYF.

The rearrangement uses TRBV5-1 and TRBJ1-1, with D unclear. V was pared by 3 bases and J by 7 bases, with 25 bases between. CDR1 and CDR2 from the germline V gene are SGHRS and YFSETQ. The CDR3 extends over 17 amino acids. CDR3 bases: TGCGCCAGCAGCTCAGGACGGCTCAATTCTCCCACCCTTGAAGCTTTCTTT. Amino acid sequence: CASSSGRLNSPTLEAFF.

V and J are TRBV5-1 and TRBJ2-3; perhaps TRBD2 as D (5 bases). Trimming took off 4 bases at V and 4 bases at J, with 13 bases between the two ends. The CDR3 sequence is 14 residues long. In germline, CDR1 is SGHRS, CDR2 YFSETQ. Here the CDR3 reads CASSRGEGSDTQYF. CDR3 DNA: TGCGCCAGCAGCCGGGGAGAGGGTTCAGATACGCAGTATTTT. Looking up the rest from reference TRBV5-1 and TRBJ2-3 gives the full variable domain: KAGVTQTPRYLIKTRGQQVTLSCSPISGHRSVSWYQQTPGQGLQFLFEYFSETQRNKGNFPGRFSGRQFSNSRSEMNVSTLELGDSALYLCASSRGEGSDTQYFGPGTRLTVL.

This clonotype was detected a few times. The rearrangement uses TRBV2 and TRBJ2-5, with TRBD2 matching 16 bases. Germline lookup yields CDR1 SNHLY and CDR2 FYNNEI. The CDR3 loop spans 16 amino acids. J was trimmed by 5 bases and V by 4 bases; bases with no gene match: 4. The CDR3, as DNA: TGTGCCAGCAGTGGGGGACTAGCGGGAGGGCCGGAGACCCAGTACTTC. It codes for CASSGGLAGGPETQYF.

This clonotype was detected only a few times. The chain employs TRBV12-3 or TRBV12-4 and TRBJ2-7; 8 bases fit TRBD2. The CDR3 covers 13 residues. The V and J ends lost 5 bases and 2 bases, in that order; junction bases with no gene match: 2. The CDR3 DNA reads TGTGCCAGCAGTCGGGAGGGTCCCTACGAGCAGTACTTC. Translated: CASSREGPYEQYF.

The chain links TRBV29-1 to TRBJ2-7; D may be TRBD2 (7 bases). The germline V gene has CDR1 SQVTM and CDR2 ANQGSEA. Deletions cut 6 bases from V and 5 bases from J, with 20 bases between. The CDR3 covers 14 residues. The DNA of the CDR3 is TGCAGCGTAGAGGGGGGGATTATCGGCGACGAGCAGTACTTC. The encoded protein is CSVEGGIIGDEQYF.

V usage is TRBV21-1 and J usage is TRBJ1-5; no check of the table's D call, TRBD1, against the DNA was made. TRBV21-1 is termed a pseudogene. CDR3 length: 17 residues. The CDR3 protein is CASPRIWVRGSNQPQHF. The CDR3 DNA reads TGTGCCAGCCCTAGAATTTGGGTGAGGGGTAGCAATCAGCCCCAGCATTTT.

This clonotype was detected only a few times. V gene TRBV5-1 combines with J gene TRBJ2-5; 9 nucleotides line up with TRBD1. V lost 3 bases and J lost 4; bases outside the gene matches: 4. From germline, CDR1 is SGHRS and CDR2 YFSETQ. The length of the CDR3 is 14 residues. CDR3 bases: TGCGCCAGCAGCTGGGGACAGGGTCCAGAGACCCAGTACTTC. It is translated as CASSWGQGPETQYF. The complete variable domain, with remaining parts taken from reference TRBV5-1 and TRBJ2-5, reads KAGVTQTPRYLIKTRGQQVTLSCSPISGHRSVSWYQQTPGQGLQFLFEYFSETQRNKGNFPGRFSGRQFSNSRSEMNVSTLELGDSALYLCASSWGQGPETQYFGPGTRLLVL.

There are many counts of this clonotype. J is TRBJ2-3 and V is TRBV5-5, with 7 nucleotides matching TRBD1. This CDR3 is 15 amino acids long. From germline, CDR1 is SGHKS and CDR2 YYEKEE (reference sequence). Trimming removed 5 bases from V and 0 bases from J; junction bases left unmatched: 6. Here the CDR3 reads CASSSGQTSTDTQYF. DNA for the CDR3: TGTGCCAGCAGTTCGGGACAGACTAGCACAGATACGCAGTATTTT. The whole variable domain, filled in from reference TRBV5-5 and TRBJ2-3, reads DAGVTQSPTHLIKTRGQQVTLRCSPISGHKSVSWYQQVLGQGPQFIFQYYEKEERGRGNFPDRFSARQFPNYSSELNVNALLLGDSALYLCASSSGQTSTDTQYFGPGTRLTVL.